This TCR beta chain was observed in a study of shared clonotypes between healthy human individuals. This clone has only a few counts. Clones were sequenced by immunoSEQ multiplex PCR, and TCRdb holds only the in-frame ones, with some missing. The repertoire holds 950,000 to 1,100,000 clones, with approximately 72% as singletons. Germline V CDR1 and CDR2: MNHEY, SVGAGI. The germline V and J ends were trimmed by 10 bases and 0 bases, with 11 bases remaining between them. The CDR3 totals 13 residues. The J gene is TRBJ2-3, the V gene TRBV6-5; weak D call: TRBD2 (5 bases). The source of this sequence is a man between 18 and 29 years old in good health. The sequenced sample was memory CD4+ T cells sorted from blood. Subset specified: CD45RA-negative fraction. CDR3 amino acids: CATPPGSTDTQYF. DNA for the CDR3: TGTGCCACCCCGCCGGGAAGCACAGATACGCAGTATTTT.